The 20 T cell receptor beta chains given below trace back to one sample, sequenced in a study of cytotoxic CD8 clonotypes in ibrutinib-treated CLL. Sequencing used immunoSEQ multiplex PCR; TCRdb keeps in-frame clones, though not all of them. Seen here are approximately 350,000 clones, roughly two thirds observed once, and the top ten hold around 6.3%. The specimen comprised PBMCs, sampled after 36 months of ibrutinib treatment. The receptors come from a human donor with chronic lymphocytic leukemia.

The chain is built from TRBV7-8 and TRBJ1-2, with D possibly TRBD1 on 6 matching bases. Germline V gives CDR1 SGHVS, CDR2 FQNEAQ. Trimming shortened V by 5 bases and J by 7 bases, and 20 bases separated the two germline ends. The CDR3 consists of 15 residues. This chain's CDR3 is CASSLERGGSAGYTF. For the CDR3, the DNA is TGTGCCAGCAGCCTGGAAAGGGGGGGCTCCGCTGGCTACACCTTC. Full variable domain (missing parts from reference TRBV7-8 and TRBJ1-2): GAGVSQSPRYKVAKRGQDVALRCDPISGHVSLFWYQQALGQGPEFLTYFQNEAQLDKSGLPSDRFFAERPEGSVSTLKIQRTQQEDSAVYLCASSLERGGSAGYTFGSGTRLTVV.

CDR3 amino acids: CASSLMSGTDSNQPQHF. In DNA form, the CDR3 reads TGTGCCAGCAGTTTAATGTCAGGGACAGACAGCAATCAGCCCCAGCATTTT. The chain couples TRBV27 to TRBJ1-5; 7 positions match TRBD1. The V gene end was trimmed by 2 bases and the J gene end by 1 base; junction bases not matched to a gene: 8. CDR1 and CDR2 (germline): MNHEY, SMNVEV (reference sequence). The CDR3 extends over 17 amino acids.

In DNA, the CDR3 is TGTGCCAGCAGCCAAGACAGAAATGAAAAACTGTTTTTT. It specifies CASSQDRNEKLFF. J is TRBJ1-4 and V is TRBV14; D remains ambiguous. Germline V gene sequence: CDR1 SGHDN, CDR2 FVKESK. V dropped 0 bases and J dropped 5 bases, with 4 bases sitting between them. This CDR3 spans 13 amino acids. The variable domain in full, with the rest retrieved from reference TRBV14 and TRBJ1-4, is EAGVTQFPSHSVIEKGQTVTLRCDPISGHDNLYWYRRVMGKEIKFLLHFVKESKQDESGMPNNRFLAERTGGTYSTLKVQPAELEDSGVYFCASSQDRNEKLFFGSGTQLSVL.

This chain uses TRBV7-8 with TRBJ1-6; TRBD1 agrees at 8 bases. The CDR3 covers 13 residues. V was pared by 4 bases and J by 7 bases, with 0 bases of the junction left unmatched. Germline CDR1 is SGHVS and CDR2 is FQNEAQ. CDR3 region: CASSWDRNSPLHF. CDR3 bases: TGTGCCAGCAGCTGGGACAGGAATTCACCCCTCCACTTT.

This chain connects TRBV7-2 to TRBJ1-2, with D unresolved. Trimming pared 0 bases from V and 7 bases from J, leaving 12 bases between. In germline, CDR1 is SGHTA, CDR2 FQGNSA. This CDR3 contains 14 residues. The CDR3 loop reads CASSLAPPSGGYTF. The CDR3 nucleotides are TGTGCCAGCAGCTTAGCGCCCCCAAGTGGTGGCTACACCTTC.

The rearrangement uses TRBV11-2 and TRBJ1-1, with 10 bases matching TRBD1. Trimming cost V 5 bases and J 5 bases; bases outside gene matches: 2. Germline V gene sequence: CDR1 SGHAT, CDR2 FQNNGV. The CDR3 loop spans 13 amino acids. Here the CDR3 DNA reads TGTGCCAGCAGCCCGGGACAGGGGACTGAAGCTTTCTTT. Translating it yields CASSPGQGTEAFF.

This chain uses TRBV10-3 with TRBJ1-2; D is possibly TRBD1 (6 bases). This CDR3 spans 14 amino acids. Trimming cost V 0 bases and J 6 bases, with 11 bases left between them. Germline assignment: CDR1 ENHRY and CDR2 SYGVKD. This chain's CDR3 is CAISESDRLDGYTF. As DNA, the CDR3 is TGTGCCATCAGTGAGTCGGACAGACTAGATGGCTACACCTTC.

This chain uses TRBV7-9 with TRBJ2-7; 7 nucleotides agree with TRBD1. After removal of 2 bases from V and 3 bases from J, the junction contained 10 bases not matched to a gene. CDR1 and CDR2 (germline): SEHNR, FQNEAQ (reference sequence). This CDR3 is 16 amino acids long. CDR3 loop: CASSLSTTGTHYEQYF. The DNA of the CDR3 is TGTGCCAGCAGCTTATCCACGACAGGGACGCACTACGAGCAGTACTTC.

This clone showed up just a few times. The genes are TRBV11-2 and TRBJ2-3; D unclear. Trimming took 4 bases from V and 11 from J, leaving 19 bases between them. Germline CDR1 and CDR2: SGHAT and FQNNGV. The CDR3 has 14 amino acids. CDR3: CASSSTPGGVQQYF. CDR3 DNA: TGTGCCAGCAGCTCCACTCCCGGTGGGGTACAGCAGTATTTT.

J is TRBJ2-2 and V is TRBV19; D remains unclear. This CDR3 is 14 amino acids long. The germline V gene has CDR1 LNHDA and CDR2 SQIVND (reference sequence). Trimming stripped 2 bases from V and 8 bases from J, with 12 bases between. CDR3 in amino acids: CASSIRGPWGELFF. CDR3 DNA sequence: TGTGCCAGTAGTATAAGAGGACCATGGGGGGAGCTGTTTTTT.

This clone was seen a single time. The DNA for the CDR3 is TGCGCCAGCAGCTTGGGACTCGGCAGGGGGCCTTCTTACGAGCAGTACTTC. This codes for CASSLGLGRGPSYEQYF. This sequence joins TRBV5-1 and TRBJ2-7; 8 bases are a match to TRBD1. The V and J ends lost 0 bases and 4 bases, in that order; junction bases with no gene match: 12. The CDR3 sequence is 17 residues long. Germline CDR1 is SGHRS and CDR2 is YFSETQ.

This clone was observed a few times. The genes are TRBV5-1 and TRBJ1-3; D unclear. Germline V gene lookup returns CDR1 SGHRS and CDR2 YFSETQ. Deletions cut 1 base from V and 0 bases from J, with 8 bases between. The CDR3 covers 15 residues. The CDR3: CASSLSSLSGNTIYF. For the CDR3, the DNA is TGCGCCAGCAGCTTGAGTAGTCTCTCTGGAAACACCATATATTTT.

The gene calls are TRBV19 and TRBJ1-2; D ambiguous. Trimming shortened V by 3 bases and J by 8 bases, and 16 bases separated the two germline ends. The CDR3 runs to 14 residues. The germline gives CDR1 LNHDA, CDR2 SQIVND (reference sequence). The CDR3 loop is CASSIKIGLTGYTF. The DNA of the CDR3 is TGTGCCAGTAGTATTAAGATAGGGCTAACAGGCTACACCTTC.

In its sample, this clone was seen a few times. The chain is built from TRBV27 and TRBJ1-1, with D tentatively TRBD1 (6 bases). The CDR3 totals 14 residues. Trimming removed 3 bases from V and 6 bases from J, with 14 bases in between. CDR1 MNHEY and CDR2 SMNVEV come from the germline V gene (reference sequence). The CDR3 protein is CASSFGERTAEAFF. The CDR3 DNA reads as TGTGCCAGCAGTTTTGGGGAAAGGACAGCTGAAGCTTTCTTT.

This chain joins TRBV13 and TRBJ1-2, with a weak D call TRBD1 (6 bases). The V end lost 7 bases, the J end lost 0 bases, and 18 bases lay between the germline ends. The CDR3 sequence is 16 residues long. Germline-derived CDR1 and CDR2 are PRHDT and FYEKMQ (reference sequence). The CDR3 is CASTMGIDRSNYGYTF. The CDR3 DNA is TGTGCCAGCACCATGGGGATAGACAGGTCTAACTATGGCTACACCTTC.

The rearrangement uses TRBV20-1 and TRBJ2-7; D not certain. The germline V gene has CDR1 DFQATT and CDR2 SNEGSKA (reference sequence). This CDR3 region has 11 residues. V was cut by 8 bases and J by 5 bases, with 13 bases left in between. The CDR3 protein is CSLSLGNEQYF. CDR3 bases: TGCAGTCTTTCTCTAGGTAACGAGCAGTACTTC.

The rearrangement uses TRBV7-9 and TRBJ1-2; 7 bases map to TRBD1. The CDR3 has 16 residues. V lost 0 bases, J lost 2 bases, and 6 bases stayed unmatched. Per the germline V gene, CDR1 is SEHNR and CDR2 is FQNEAQ (reference sequence). In DNA, the CDR3 is TGTGCCAGCAGCTTAGCGGCTTGGGACAGAAACTATGGCTACACCTTC. This encodes CASSLAAWDRNYGYTF. Variable domain in full (rest from reference TRBV7-9 and TRBJ1-2): DTGVSQNPRHKITKRGQNVTFRCDPISEHNRLYWYRQTLGQGPEFLTYFQNEAQLEKSRLLSDRFSAERPKGSFSTLEIQRTEQGDSAMYLCASSLAAWDRNYGYTFGSGTRLTVV.

The V gene is TRBV19, the J gene TRBJ1-2, with D unclear. Germline CDR1 reads LNHDA; CDR2 reads SQIVND (reference sequence). The CDR3 covers 14 residues. Trimming pared 2 bases from V and 1 base from J, leaving 8 bases between. CDR3 region: CASSIQAINYGYTF. The CDR3 nucleotides are TGTGCCAGTAGTATACAGGCCATTAACTATGGCTACACCTTC.

The chain couples TRBV18 to TRBJ2-5; 9 nucleotides align to TRBD1. Looked up from germline, CDR1 is KGHSH and CDR2 is LQKENI. Unmatched junction bases numbered 7, after V lost 4 bases and J lost 1 base. This CDR3 is 16 amino acids long. The CDR3 sequence: CASSLYRGQPQETQYF. CDR3 in DNA: TGTGCCAGCTCACTTTACAGGGGGCAACCCCAAGAGACCCAGTACTTC.

In this sample, this clone turned up a few times. The chain is built from TRBV9 and TRBJ2-2; TRBD2 matches at 8 bases. The CDR3 consists of 16 residues. CDR1 and CDR2 (germline): SGDLS, YYNGEE. V lost 0 bases and J lost 3; bases outside the gene matches: 4. DNA of the CDR3: TGTGCCAGCAGCGTAGGAAGCGGGGGTTACACCGGGGAGCTGTTTTTT. This encodes CASSVGSGGYTGELFF.